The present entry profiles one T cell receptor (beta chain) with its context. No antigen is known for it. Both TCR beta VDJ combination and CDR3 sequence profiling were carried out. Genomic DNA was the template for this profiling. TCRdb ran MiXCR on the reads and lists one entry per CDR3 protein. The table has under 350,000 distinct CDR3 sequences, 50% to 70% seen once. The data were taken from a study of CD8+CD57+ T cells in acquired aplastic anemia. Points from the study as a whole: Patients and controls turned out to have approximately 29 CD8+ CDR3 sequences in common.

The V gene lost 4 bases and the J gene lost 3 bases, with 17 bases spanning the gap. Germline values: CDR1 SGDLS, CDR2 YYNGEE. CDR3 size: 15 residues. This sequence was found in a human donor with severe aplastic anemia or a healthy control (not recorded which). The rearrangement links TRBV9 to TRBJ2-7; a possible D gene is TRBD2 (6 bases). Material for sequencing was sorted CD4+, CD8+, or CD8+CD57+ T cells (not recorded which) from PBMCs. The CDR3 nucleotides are TGTGCCAGCAGCCCCCCCCGGGGGTCCAACTACGAGCAGTACTTC. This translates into CASSPPRGSNYEQYF.